This T cell receptor (beta chain) was documented in a study of Graves' ophthalmopathy and Graves' hyperthyroidism. For repertoire sequencing, the TCR beta CDR3 regions were amplified from RNA transcripts. The library came from an HTBI-primed first-round RT-PCR and a second-round multiplex PCR. Each CDR3 protein gets one entry after TCRdb re-called the multiplex PCR reads with MiXCR. The repertoire has about 550,000 distinct CDR3 sequences, less than 45% of them found once; the top ten carry about 4.6%. To note about this clonotype: One junction end does not reproduce the germline sequence, and a read error may be involved.

This TCR came from an adult man with Graves' hyperthyroidism. Sequenced input: peripheral blood or thyroid tissue (not recorded which).

CDR3 bases: TGTGCCAGCAGCCAAGCGGCTCTTCAGACCAGGGGAGCCGCCTTC. Translation: CASSQAALQTRGAAF. The rearrangement links TRBV3-1 to TRBJ1-2; weak D call: TRBD1 (6 bases). The CDR3 totals 15 residues. The germline gives CDR1 LGHDT, CDR2 YNNKEL (reference sequence).